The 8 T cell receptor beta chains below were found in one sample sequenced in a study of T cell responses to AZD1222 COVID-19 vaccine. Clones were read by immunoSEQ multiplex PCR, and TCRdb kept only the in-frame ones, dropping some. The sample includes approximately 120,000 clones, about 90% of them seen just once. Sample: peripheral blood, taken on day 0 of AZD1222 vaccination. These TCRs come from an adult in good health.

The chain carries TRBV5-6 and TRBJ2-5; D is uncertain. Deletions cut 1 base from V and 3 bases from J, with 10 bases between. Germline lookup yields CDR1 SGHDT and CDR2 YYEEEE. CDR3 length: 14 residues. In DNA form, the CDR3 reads TGTGCCAGCAGCTTGAGGCCAACCAAAGAGACCCAGTACTTC. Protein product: CASSLRPTKETQYF.

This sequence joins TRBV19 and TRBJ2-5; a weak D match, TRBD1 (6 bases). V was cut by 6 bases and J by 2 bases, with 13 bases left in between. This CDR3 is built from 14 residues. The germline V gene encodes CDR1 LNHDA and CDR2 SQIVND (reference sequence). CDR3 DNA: TGTGCCAGTAGCTCCCGGGACATTCAAGAGACCCAGTACTTC. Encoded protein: CASSSRDIQETQYF.

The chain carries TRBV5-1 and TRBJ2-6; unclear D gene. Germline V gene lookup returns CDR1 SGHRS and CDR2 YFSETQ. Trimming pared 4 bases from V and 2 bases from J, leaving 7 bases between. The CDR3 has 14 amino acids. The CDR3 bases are TGCGCCAGCAGCCCGACCCCTGGGGCCAACGTCCTGACTTTC. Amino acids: CASSPTPGANVLTF.

This CDR3 is CASSLGILNTEAFF. The CDR3 DNA is TGTGCCAGCAGCTTAGGGATCTTGAACACTGAAGCTTTCTTT. V gene TRBV13 combines with J gene TRBJ1-1, with D hard to call. Per the germline V gene, CDR1 is PRHDT and CDR2 is FYEKMQ (reference sequence). Trimming left V 0 bases short and J 0 bases short, with 5 bases between. The CDR3 totals 14 residues.

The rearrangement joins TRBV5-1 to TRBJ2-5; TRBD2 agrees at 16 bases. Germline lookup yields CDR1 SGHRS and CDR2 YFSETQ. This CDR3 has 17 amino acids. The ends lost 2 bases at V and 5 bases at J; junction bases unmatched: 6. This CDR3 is CASSFGTSGRAGETQYF. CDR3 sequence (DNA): TGCGCCAGCAGCTTCGGGACTAGCGGGAGGGCAGGGGAGACCCAGTACTTC. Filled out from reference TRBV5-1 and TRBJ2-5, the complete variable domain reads KAGVTQTPRYLIKTRGQQVTLSCSPISGHRSVSWYQQTPGQGLQFLFEYFSETQRNKGNFPGRFSGRQFSNSRSEMNVSTLELGDSALYLCASSFGTSGRAGETQYFGPGTRLLVL.

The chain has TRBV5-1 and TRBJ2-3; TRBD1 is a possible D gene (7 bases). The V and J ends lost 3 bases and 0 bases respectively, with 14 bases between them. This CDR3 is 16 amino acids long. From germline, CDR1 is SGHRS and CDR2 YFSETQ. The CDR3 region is CASSSGRGASTDTQYF. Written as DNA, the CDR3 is TGCGCCAGCAGCTCGGGCAGGGGGGCCAGCACAGATACGCAGTATTTT.

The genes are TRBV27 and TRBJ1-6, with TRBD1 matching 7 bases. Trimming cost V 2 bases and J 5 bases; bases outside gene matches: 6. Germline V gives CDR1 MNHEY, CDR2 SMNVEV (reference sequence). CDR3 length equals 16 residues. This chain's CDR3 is CASSLVADRDNSPLHF. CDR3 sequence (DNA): TGTGCCAGCAGTTTAGTGGCCGACAGGGATAATTCACCCCTCCACTTT.

CDR3 in amino acids: CASSRQGLGSASPLHF. The CDR3 DNA reads as TGTGCCAGCAGCCGTCAGGGGTTAGGTTCGGCTTCACCCCTCCACTTT. This rearrangement joins TRBV28 to TRBJ1-6; D is perhaps TRBD1 (6 bases). The CDR3 runs 16 residues. Germline CDR1 reads MDHEN; CDR2 reads SYDVKM. V lost 6 bases and J lost 9, with 21 bases in between.